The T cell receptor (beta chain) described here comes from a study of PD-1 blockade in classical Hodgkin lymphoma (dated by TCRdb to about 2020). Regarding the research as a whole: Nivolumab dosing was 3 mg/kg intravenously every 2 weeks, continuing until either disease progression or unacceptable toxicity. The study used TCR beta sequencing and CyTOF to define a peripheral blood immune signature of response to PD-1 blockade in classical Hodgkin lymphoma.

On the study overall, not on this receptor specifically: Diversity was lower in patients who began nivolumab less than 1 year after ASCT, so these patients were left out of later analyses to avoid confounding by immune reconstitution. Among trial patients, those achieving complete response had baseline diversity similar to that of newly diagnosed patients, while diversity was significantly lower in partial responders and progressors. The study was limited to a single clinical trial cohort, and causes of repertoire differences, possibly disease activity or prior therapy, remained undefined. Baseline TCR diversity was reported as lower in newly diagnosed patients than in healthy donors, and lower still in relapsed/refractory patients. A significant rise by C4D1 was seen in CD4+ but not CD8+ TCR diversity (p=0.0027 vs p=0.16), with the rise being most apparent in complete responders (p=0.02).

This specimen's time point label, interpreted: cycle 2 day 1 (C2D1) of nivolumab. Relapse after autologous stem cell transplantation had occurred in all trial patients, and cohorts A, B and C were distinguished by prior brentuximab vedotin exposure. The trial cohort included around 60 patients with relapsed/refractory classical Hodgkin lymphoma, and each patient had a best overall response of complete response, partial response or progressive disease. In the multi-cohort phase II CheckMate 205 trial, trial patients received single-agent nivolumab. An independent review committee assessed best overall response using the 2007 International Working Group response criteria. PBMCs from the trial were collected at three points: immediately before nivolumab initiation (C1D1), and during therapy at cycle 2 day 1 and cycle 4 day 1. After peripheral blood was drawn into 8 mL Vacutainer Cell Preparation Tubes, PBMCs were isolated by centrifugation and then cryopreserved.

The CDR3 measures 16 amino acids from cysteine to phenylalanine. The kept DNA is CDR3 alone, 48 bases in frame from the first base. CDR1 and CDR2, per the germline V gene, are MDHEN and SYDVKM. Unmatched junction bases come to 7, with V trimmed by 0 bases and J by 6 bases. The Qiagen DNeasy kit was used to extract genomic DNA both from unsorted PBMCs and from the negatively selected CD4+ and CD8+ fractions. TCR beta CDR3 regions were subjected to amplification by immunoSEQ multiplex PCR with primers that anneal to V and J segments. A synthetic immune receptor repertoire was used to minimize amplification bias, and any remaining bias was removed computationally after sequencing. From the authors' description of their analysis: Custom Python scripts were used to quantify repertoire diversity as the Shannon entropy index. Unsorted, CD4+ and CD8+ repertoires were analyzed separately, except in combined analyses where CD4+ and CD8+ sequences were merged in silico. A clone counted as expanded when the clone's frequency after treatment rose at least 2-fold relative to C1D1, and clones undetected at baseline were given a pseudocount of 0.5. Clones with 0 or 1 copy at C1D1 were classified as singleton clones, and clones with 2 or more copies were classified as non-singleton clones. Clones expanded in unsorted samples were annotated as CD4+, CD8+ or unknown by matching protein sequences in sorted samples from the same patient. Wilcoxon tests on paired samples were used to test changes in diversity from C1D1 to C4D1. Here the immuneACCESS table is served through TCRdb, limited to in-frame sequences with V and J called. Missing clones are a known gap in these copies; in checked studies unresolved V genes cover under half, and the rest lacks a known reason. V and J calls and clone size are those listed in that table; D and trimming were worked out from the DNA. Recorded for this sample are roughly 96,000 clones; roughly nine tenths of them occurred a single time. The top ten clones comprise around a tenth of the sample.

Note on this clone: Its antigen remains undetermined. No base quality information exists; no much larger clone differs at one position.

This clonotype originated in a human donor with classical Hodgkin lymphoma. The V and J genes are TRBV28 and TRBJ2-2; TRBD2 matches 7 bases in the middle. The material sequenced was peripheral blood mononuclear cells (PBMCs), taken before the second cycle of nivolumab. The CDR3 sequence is CASSLWGGPRAGELFF. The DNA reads TGTGCCAGCAGTTTATGGGGAGGGCCTCGGGCCGGGGAGCTGTTTTTT.